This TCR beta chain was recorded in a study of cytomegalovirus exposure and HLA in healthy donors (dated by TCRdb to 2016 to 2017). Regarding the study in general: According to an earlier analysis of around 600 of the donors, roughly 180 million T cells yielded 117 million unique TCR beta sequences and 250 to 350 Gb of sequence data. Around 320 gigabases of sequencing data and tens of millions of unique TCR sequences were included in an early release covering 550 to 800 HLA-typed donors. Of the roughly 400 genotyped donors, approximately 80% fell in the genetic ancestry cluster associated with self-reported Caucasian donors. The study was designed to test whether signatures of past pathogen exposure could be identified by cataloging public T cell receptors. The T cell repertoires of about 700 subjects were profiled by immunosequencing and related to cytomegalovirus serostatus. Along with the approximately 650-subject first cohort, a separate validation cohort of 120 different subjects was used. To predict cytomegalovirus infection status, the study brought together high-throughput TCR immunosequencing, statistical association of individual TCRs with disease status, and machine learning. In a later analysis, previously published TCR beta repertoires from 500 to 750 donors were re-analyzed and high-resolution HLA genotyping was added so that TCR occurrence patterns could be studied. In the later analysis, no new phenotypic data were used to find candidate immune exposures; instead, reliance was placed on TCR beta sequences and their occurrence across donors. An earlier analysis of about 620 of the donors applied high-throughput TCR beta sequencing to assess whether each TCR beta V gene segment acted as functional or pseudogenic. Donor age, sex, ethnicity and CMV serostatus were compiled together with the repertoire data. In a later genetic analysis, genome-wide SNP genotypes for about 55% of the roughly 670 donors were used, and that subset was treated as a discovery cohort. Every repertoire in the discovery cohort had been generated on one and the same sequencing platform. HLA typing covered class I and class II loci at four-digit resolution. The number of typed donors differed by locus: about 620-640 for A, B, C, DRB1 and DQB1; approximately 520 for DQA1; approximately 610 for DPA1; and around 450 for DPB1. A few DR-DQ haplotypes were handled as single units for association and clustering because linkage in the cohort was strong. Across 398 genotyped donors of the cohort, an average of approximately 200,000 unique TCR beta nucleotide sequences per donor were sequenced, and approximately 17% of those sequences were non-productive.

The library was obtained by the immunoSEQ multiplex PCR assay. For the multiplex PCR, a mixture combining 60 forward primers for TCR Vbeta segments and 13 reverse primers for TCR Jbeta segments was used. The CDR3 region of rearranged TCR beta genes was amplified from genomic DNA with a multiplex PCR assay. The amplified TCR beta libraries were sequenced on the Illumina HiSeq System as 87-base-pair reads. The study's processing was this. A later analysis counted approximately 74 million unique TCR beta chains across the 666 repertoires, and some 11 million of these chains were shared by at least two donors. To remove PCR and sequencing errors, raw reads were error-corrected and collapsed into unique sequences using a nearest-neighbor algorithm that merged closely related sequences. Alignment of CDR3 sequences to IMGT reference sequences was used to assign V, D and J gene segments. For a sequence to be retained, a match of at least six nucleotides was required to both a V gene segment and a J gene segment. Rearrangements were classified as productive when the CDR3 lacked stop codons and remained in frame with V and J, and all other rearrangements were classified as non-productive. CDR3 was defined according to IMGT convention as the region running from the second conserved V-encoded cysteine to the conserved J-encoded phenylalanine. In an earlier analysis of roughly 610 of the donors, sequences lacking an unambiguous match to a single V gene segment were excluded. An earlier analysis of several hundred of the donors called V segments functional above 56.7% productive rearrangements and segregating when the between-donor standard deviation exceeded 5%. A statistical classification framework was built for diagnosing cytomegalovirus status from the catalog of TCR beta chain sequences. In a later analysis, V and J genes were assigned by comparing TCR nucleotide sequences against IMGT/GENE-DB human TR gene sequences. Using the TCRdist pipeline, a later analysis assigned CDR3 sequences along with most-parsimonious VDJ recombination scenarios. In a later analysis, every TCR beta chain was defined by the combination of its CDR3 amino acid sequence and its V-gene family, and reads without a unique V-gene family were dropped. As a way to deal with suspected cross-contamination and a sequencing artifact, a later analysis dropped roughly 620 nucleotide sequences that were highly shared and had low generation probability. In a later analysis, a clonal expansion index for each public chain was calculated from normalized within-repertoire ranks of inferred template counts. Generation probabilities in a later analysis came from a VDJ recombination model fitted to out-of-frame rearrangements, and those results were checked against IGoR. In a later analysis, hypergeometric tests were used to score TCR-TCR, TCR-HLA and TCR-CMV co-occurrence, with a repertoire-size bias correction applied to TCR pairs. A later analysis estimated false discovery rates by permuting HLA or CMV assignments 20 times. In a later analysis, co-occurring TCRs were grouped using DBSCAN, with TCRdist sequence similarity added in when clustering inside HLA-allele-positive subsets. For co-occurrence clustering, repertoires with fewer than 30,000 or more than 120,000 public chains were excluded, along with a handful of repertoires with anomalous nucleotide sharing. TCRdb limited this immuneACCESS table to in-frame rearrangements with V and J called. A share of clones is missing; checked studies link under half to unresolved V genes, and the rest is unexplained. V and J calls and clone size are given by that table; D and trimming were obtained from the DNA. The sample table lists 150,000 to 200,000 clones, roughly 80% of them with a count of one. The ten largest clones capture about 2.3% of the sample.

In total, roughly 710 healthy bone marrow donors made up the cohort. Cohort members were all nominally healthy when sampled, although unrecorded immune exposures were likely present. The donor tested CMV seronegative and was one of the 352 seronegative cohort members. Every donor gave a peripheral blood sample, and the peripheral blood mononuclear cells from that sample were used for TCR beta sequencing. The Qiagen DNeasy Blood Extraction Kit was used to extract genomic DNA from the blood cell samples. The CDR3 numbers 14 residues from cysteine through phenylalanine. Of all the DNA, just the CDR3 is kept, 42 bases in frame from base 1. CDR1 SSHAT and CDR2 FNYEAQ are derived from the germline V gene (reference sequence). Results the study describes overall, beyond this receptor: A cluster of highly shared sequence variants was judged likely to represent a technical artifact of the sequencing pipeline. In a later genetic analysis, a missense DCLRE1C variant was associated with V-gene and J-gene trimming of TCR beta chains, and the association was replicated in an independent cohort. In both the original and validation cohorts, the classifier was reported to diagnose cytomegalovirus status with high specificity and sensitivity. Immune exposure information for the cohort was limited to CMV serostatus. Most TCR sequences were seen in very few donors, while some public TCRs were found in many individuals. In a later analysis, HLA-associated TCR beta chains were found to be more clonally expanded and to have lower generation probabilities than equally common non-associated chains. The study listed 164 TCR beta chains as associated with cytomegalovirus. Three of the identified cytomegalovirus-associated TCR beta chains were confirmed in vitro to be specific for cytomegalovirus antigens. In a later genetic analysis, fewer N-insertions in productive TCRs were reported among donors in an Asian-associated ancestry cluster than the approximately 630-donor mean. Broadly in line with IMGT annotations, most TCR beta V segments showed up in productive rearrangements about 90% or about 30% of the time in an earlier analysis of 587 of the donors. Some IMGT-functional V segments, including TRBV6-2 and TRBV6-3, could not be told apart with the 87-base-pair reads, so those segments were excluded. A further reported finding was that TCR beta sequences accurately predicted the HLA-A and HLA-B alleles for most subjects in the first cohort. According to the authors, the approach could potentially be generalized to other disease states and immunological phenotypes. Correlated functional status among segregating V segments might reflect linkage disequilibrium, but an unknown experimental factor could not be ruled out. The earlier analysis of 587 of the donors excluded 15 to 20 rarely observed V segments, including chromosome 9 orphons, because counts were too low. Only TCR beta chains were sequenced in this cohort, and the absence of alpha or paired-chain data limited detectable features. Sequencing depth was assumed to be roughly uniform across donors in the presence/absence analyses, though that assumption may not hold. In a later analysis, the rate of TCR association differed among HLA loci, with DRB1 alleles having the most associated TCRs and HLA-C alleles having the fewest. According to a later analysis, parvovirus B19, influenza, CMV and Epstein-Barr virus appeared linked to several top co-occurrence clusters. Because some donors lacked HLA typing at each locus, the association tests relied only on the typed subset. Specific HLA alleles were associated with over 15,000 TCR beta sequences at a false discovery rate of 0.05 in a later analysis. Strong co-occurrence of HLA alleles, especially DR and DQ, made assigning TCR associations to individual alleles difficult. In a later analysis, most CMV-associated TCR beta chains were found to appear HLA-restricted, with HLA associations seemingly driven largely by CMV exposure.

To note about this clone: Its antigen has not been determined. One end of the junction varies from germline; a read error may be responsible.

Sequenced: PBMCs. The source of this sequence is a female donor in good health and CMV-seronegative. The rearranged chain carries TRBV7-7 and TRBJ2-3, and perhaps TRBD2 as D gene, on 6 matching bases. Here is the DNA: TGTGCTAGCAGCTTGGGGGGTCTCGCAGATACGCAGTATTTT. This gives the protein CASSLGGLADTQYF.